The present entry profiles one TCR beta chain with its context. Its cognate antigen is unknown. The data were taken from a study of OX40 agonist ivuxolimab in advanced cancers. The assay was immunoSEQ multiplex PCR, and TCRdb's table has in-frame clones only and misses some. Found here are tens of thousands of clones, about 85% of them singletons; the top ten hold 34%. V lost 5 bases to trimming and J lost 3 bases; unmatched junction nucleotides: 8. Germline values: CDR1 SGHAT, CDR2 FQNNGV. The length of the CDR3 is 15 residues. Study results and limitations: Researchers did not determine the expanded peripheral T cells' antigen specificity.

The receptor's source is an adult with an advanced solid tumor such as melanoma, head and neck, liver or kidney cancer. The chain couples TRBV11-2 to TRBJ1-2, with 8 bases that match TRBD1. The material sequenced was CD4+ or CD8+ T cells sorted from blood, taken in a trial of the OX40 agonist ivuxolimab. The CDR3 here is CASSKMDRVDYGYTF. CDR3 coding DNA: TGTGCCAGCAGCAAAATGGACAGGGTCGACTATGGCTACACCTTC.